Listed here are 24 T cell receptor beta chains from one sample, sequenced in a study of T-cell reconstitution after alpha-beta-depleted transplantation in children. Preparation of the TCRbeta library was carried out with unique molecular identifiers. TCRdb itself ran the PCR reads through MiXCR, one entry per CDR3 protein. Of 100,000 or so distinct CDR3 sequences listed, around a sixth were seen once; the top ten hold roughly a fifth. Source: PBMCs, mostly from graft donor cells, taken 180 days after TCRalphabeta/CD19-depleted stem cell transplant. Receptors originate from a male patient between 2 and 10 years old who had a stem cell transplant for acute lymphoblastic leukemia, so the T cells may come from the graft donor.

The rearrangement links TRBV30 to TRBJ1-1, with TRBD1 matching 8 bases. The junction had 5 bases not matched to a gene; V was cut back by 4 bases and J by 1 base. Germline CDR1 is GTSNPN and CDR2 is SVGIG (reference sequence). This CDR3 comprises 14 residues. Here the CDR3 reads CAWMGTGPNTEAFF. The CDR3 region has the DNA TGTGCCTGGATGGGGACAGGCCCGAACACTGAAGCTTTCTTT.

V usage is TRBV15 and J usage is TRBJ2-5; no definite D call. Trimming took off 0 bases at V and 13 bases at J, with 9 bases between the two ends. CDR1 is LNHNV, CDR2 YYDKDF, per germline (reference sequence). The CDR3 runs to 11 residues. The CDR3 region is CATSRDGFLYF. CDR3 nucleotide sequence: TGTGCCACCAGCAGAGATGGCTTTCTGTACTTC.

CDR3 nucleotide sequence: TGTGCCAGCAGCTCCACAGGGGAAAATCAGCCCCAGCATTTT. The encoded protein is CASSSTGENQPQHF. The chain employs TRBV7-9 and TRBJ1-5, with 7 bases matching TRBD1. CDR3 length: 14 residues. Losses at the gene ends were 4 bases for V and 4 bases for J; bases not matched to a gene: 4. Germline V gene sequence: CDR1 SEHNR, CDR2 FQNEAQ (reference sequence).

This clonotype was counted between two and nine times. The chain carries TRBV11-2 and TRBJ2-5; 7 positions agree with TRBD1. The CDR3 length is 14 residues. Germline values: CDR1 SGHAT, CDR2 FQNNGV. V shed 6 bases and J 4 bases; nucleotides not matched to a gene: 8. The CDR3 protein is CASRVRGPRETQYF. The CDR3 DNA reads TGTGCCAGCAGAGTTAGGGGGCCTAGAGAGACCCAGTACTTC. Looking up the rest from reference TRBV11-2 and TRBJ2-5 gives the full variable domain: EAGVAQSPRYKIIEKRQSVAFWCNPISGHATLYWYQQILGQGPKLLIQFQNNGVVDDSQLPKDRFSAERLKGVDSTLKIQPAKLEDSAVYLCASRVRGPRETQYFGPGTRLLVL.

The sample holds a few counts of this clonotype. This rearrangement joins TRBV5-1 to TRBJ2-3; weak D call: TRBD2 (5 bases). This CDR3 spans 14 amino acids. Trimming removed 0 bases at V and 4 bases at J, with 9 bases between. CDR1 is SGHRS, CDR2 YFSETQ, per germline. CDR3 in DNA: TGCGCCAGCAGCTTGGACGGGGTCGCAGATACGCAGTATTTT. Translated, it gives CASSLDGVADTQYF.

This clonotype came up a few times. V and J are TRBV20-1 and TRBJ1-1; 9 bases are a match to TRBD1. The V and J ends lost 3 bases and 4 bases, in that order; junction bases with no gene match: 9. From germline, CDR1 is DFQATT and CDR2 SNEGSKA (reference sequence). This CDR3 has 15 amino acids. The chain's CDR3 is CSASRDRAQGTEAFF. The CDR3 bases are TGCAGTGCTAGCCGGGACAGGGCTCAGGGCACTGAAGCTTTCTTT.

This clonotype has a count of ten or more. V is TRBV5-1 and J is TRBJ2-5, with TRBD2 identical over 14 bases. Germline V lookup: CDR1 SGHRS, CDR2 YFSETQ. Trimming cost V 2 bases and J 1 base; bases outside gene matches: 4. The CDR3 contains 17 residues. CDR3 sequence (DNA): TGCGCCAGCAGCTTAGGAGGGACTAGCGGGGGCCAAGAGACCCAGTACTTC. It encodes CASSLGGTSGGQETQYF.

Regarding this clonotype: One end of the junction is discordant with germline, which a read error may explain. The rearrangement links TRBV2 to TRBJ1-5, with 10 bases fitting TRBD1. The CDR3 totals 18 residues. Germline V gene data show CDR1 as SNHLY and CDR2 as FYNNEI. CDR3 residues: CAISSPVRQGASNQPQHF. CDR3 DNA sequence: TGTGCCATCAGTTCCCCGGTTCGACAGGGGGCGTCTAATCAGCCCCAGCATTTT.

This rearrangement joins TRBV27 to TRBJ1-2; no firm D call. Trimming shortened V by 1 base and J by 5 bases, and 29 bases separated the two germline ends. The germline V gene encodes CDR1 MNHEY and CDR2 SMNVEV (reference sequence). The CDR3 length is 20 residues. The CDR3 region has the DNA TGTGCCAGCAGTTTATTAGGGAGAGGACCAAGGGAGAGGACTTCTTATGGCTACACCTTC. It encodes CASSLLGRGPRERTSYGYTF.

As concerns this clonotype: A junction end diverges from the germline sequence, so it may reflect a read error. CDR3 amino acids: CASSLGGEETQCF. The CDR3 DNA reads as TGTGCCAGCAGCTTAGGCGGGGAAGAGACCCAGTGCTTC. This chain connects TRBV7-9 to TRBJ2-5, with D tentatively TRBD2 (6 bases). CDR3 length: 13 residues. Germline V gene lookup returns CDR1 SEHNR and CDR2 FQNEAQ (reference sequence).

This clonotype was recorded a few times. The chain joins TRBV5-1 to TRBJ1-3, with 8 bases fitting TRBD1. With 0 bases clipped from V and 0 bases from J, the junction kept 5 bases outside the gene matches. The CDR3 length is 17 residues. The germline gives CDR1 SGHRS, CDR2 YFSETQ. The CDR3 nucleotides are TGCGCCAGCAGCTTGGGAGGACAGGGCTCCTCTGGAAACACCATATATTTT. It specifies CASSLGGQGSSGNTIYF.

This clonotype was observed a few times. V and J are TRBV6-2 or TRBV6-3 and TRBJ2-3, with D tentatively TRBD2 (5 bases). Looked up from germline, CDR1 is MNHEY and CDR2 is SVGEGT. Trimming shortened V by 8 bases and J by 2 bases, and 14 bases separated the two germline ends. This CDR3 is 14 amino acids long. The CDR3 DNA sequence: TGTGCCAGCCGCGGGCTATCAAACACAGATACGCAGTATTTT. This encodes CASRGLSNTDTQYF.

With regard to this clonotype: A junction end diverges from the germline sequence, so it may reflect a read error. V is TRBV3-1 and J is TRBJ1-5; D uncertain. The germline V gene has CDR1 LGHDT and CDR2 YNNKEL (reference sequence). CDR3 size: 16 residues. This CDR3 is CACSQGLTIHNQPQHF. CDR3 nucleotide sequence: TGTGCCTGCAGCCAAGGTCTGACAATCCACAATCAGCCCCAGCATTTT.

This clonotype was detected only a few times. The chain combines TRBV7-2 with TRBJ2-3; 8 bases align to TRBD2. CDR1 SGHTA and CDR2 FQGNSA come from the germline V gene. V was pared by 1 base and J by 6 bases, with 3 bases of the junction left unmatched. The CDR3 runs 14 residues. The CDR3 DNA is TGTGCCAGCAGCTTAGAGCGGGGGCGGGATACGCAGTATTTT. This codes for CASSLERGRDTQYF.

This clonotype was seen ten or more times. V and J are TRBV19 and TRBJ1-1, with unresolved D. CDR1 is LNHDA, CDR2 SQIVND, per germline (reference sequence). With 6 bases removed from V and 6 bases from J, the gap between germline ends came to 17 bases. The CDR3 is 14 residues long. The CDR3 sequence is CASRKSQLVPEAFF. The CDR3 DNA sequence: TGTGCCAGTAGAAAAAGCCAGCTGGTCCCTGAAGCTTTCTTT.

The chain couples TRBV27 to TRBJ1-2; 10 bases fit TRBD1. V was pared by 8 bases and J by 4 bases, with 10 bases of the junction left unmatched. The CDR3 is made up of 15 amino acids. The V gene's germline CDR1 is MNHEY and CDR2 SMNVEV (reference sequence). The CDR3 loop is CASSPGQGGPYGYTF. CDR3 coding DNA: TGTGCCAGCTCTCCAGGACAGGGGGGGCCCTATGGCTACACCTTC.

The chain links TRBV15 to TRBJ2-7; 8 bases fit TRBD2. The CDR3 extends over 15 amino acids. After removal of 5 bases from V and 2 bases from J, the junction contained 8 bases not matched to a gene. Germline CDR1 is LNHNV and CDR2 is YYDKDF (reference sequence). For the CDR3, the DNA is TGTGCCACCAGCCCTCCGCGGGGGGCCGCCTACGAGCAGTACTTC. Its protein product is CATSPPRGAAYEQYF.

The chain uses TRBV4-1 and TRBJ2-7, with D unresolved. Germline loops: CDR1 MGHRA, CDR2 YSYEKL. The CDR3 runs to 12 residues. V lost 3 bases and J lost 5, with 8 bases in between. The CDR3 DNA sequence: TGCGCCAGCAGCCAGGCCCCAAACGAGCAGTACTTC. Amino acids: CASSQAPNEQYF.

This chain links TRBV12-3 or TRBV12-4 with TRBJ2-5, with D tentatively TRBD1 (6 bases). The CDR3 has 18 amino acids. Trimming took off 5 bases at V and 5 bases at J, with 27 bases between the two ends. The CDR3 here is CASSPRSSERTGPETQYF. CDR3 nucleotide sequence: TGTGCCAGCAGTCCCCGCAGTTCTGAAAGAACAGGGCCCGAGACCCAGTACTTC.

This clonotype occurred a few times. V usage is TRBV5-1 and J usage is TRBJ2-5; possibly TRBD2 for D (5 bases). The V and J ends lost 0 bases and 3 bases respectively, with 15 bases between them. Germline-derived CDR1 and CDR2 are SGHRS and YFSETQ. This CDR3 contains 16 residues. CDR3 loop: CASSLAPGISEETQYF. In DNA, the CDR3 is TGCGCCAGCAGCTTGGCCCCGGGAATATCGGAAGAGACCCAGTACTTC.

This clonotype has a count of ten or more. The chain uses TRBV20-1 and TRBJ2-7; D is perhaps TRBD1 or TRBD2 (5 bases each). This CDR3 is built from 14 residues. Trimming left V 5 bases short and J 3 bases short, with 17 bases between. From germline, CDR1 is DFQATT and CDR2 SNEGSKA (reference sequence). CDR3 DNA: TGCAGTGCTCGGAAGAGGGGAATTCACTACGAGCAGTACTTC. Amino acid sequence: CSARKRGIHYEQYF.

Comments on this clonotype: It may be a read error: a sequence one base away is much more abundant. This sequence joins TRBV20-1 and TRBJ2-1, with D possibly matching TRBD1 (7 bases). Germline values: CDR1 DFQATT, CDR2 SNEGSKA (reference sequence). This CDR3 spans 15 amino acids. CDR3 region: CCARARGVRGDEQFF. The DNA of the CDR3 is TGCTGTGCTAGAGCAAGGGGCGTCAGGGGGGATGAGCAGTTCTTC.

J is TRBJ2-7 and V is TRBV27, with 7 positions matching TRBD1. V lost 5 bases and J lost 4; bases outside the gene matches: 11. Germline values: CDR1 MNHEY, CDR2 SMNVEV (reference sequence). CDR3 length: 15 residues. CDR3 amino acids: CASSIQSRDSYEQYF. CDR3 nucleotide sequence: TGTGCCAGCAGTATTCAGTCCCGGGACAGTTACGAGCAGTACTTC.

This clonotype has more than one count but fewer than ten. This rearrangement joins TRBV24-1 to TRBJ2-1; D not certain. Trimming took 2 bases from V and 3 from J, leaving 7 bases between them. The CDR3 contains 14 residues. Germline V lookup: CDR1 KGHDR, CDR2 SFDVKD. CDR3 DNA: TGTGCCACCAGTGATTCCCCCGGCTACAATGAGCAGTTCTTC. Protein product: CATSDSPGYNEQFF.